A single TCR beta chain is shown here with its context. These data come from a study of T cell changes during pregnancy in multiple sclerosis. Germline assignment: CDR1 SGHTA and CDR2 FQGNSA. The CDR3 extends over 16 amino acids. With V trimmed by 1 base and J by 5 bases, 7 bases remained unmatched. Profiling relied on immunoSEQ multiplex PCR, and the TCRdb table lists in-frame clones only, not all of them. The data contain tens of thousands of clones, around 89% of them seen just once; the ten biggest clones take up about 0.51%. The rearrangement joins TRBV7-2 to TRBJ2-2; 7 bases map to TRBD1. This receptor was obtained from a female donor with multiple sclerosis, enrolled in a pregnancy study. The sequencing used CD4+ T cells from peripheral blood mononuclear cells, collected in the first trimester of pregnancy. The CDR3 sequence: CASSLVVTGKTGELFF. CDR3 bases: TGTGCCAGCAGCTTAGTGGTGACAGGGAAGACCGGGGAGCTGTTTTTT. Using reference TRBV7-2 and TRBJ2-2 for the parts outside the CDR3, the full variable domain is GAGVSQSPSNKVTEKGKDVELRCDPISGHTALYWYRQSLGQGLEFLIYFQGNSAPDKSGLPSDRFSAERTGGSVSTLTIQRTQQEDSAVYLCASSLVVTGKTGELFFGEGSRLTVL.